What follows are 26 T cell receptor beta chains derived from one specimen sequenced in a study of blood T cell repertoires in COVID-19. Assay: immunoSEQ multiplex PCR; the TCRdb copy retains only in-frame clones and omits some. The sample records about 66,000 clones, about four fifths being singletons. The sample consisted of peripheral blood. The receptor source for this set is a human donor in a cohort sampled during active COVID-19.

This clone was recorded only once. J is TRBJ2-7 and V is TRBV3-1 (or the pseudogene TRBV3-2); possible D gene TRBD1, 5 bases. CDR1 and CDR2 (germline): LGHDT, YNNKEL (reference sequence). The CDR3 length is 12 residues. V lost 4 bases and J lost 4, with 8 bases in between. CDR3 in amino acids: CASSRRTYEQYF. CDR3 DNA: TGTGCCAGCAGCCGAAGGACATACGAGCAGTACTTC.

This sequence joins TRBV6-1 and TRBJ2-7, with D unclear. CDR3 size: 13 residues. V was trimmed by 2 bases and J by 4 bases, leaving 9 bases between them. CDR1 and CDR2 (germline): MNHNS, SASEGT. CDR3 loop: CASSEKQLYEQYF. The CDR3 DNA follows: TGTGCCAGCAGTGAAAAACAGCTATACGAGCAGTACTTC.

The rearrangement joins TRBV11-2 to TRBJ2-7, with 13 nucleotides matching TRBD2. The CDR3 contains 17 residues. V was clipped by 0 bases and J by 2 bases; unmatched bases: 4. Germline CDR1 and CDR2: SGHAT and FQNNGV. The CDR3 nucleotides read TGTGCCAGCAGCTTAGATTCGGGACTAGCGGGACCCTACGAGCAGTACTTC. Residues: CASSLDSGLAGPYEQYF.

The J gene is TRBJ2-3, the V gene TRBV5-1, with D maybe TRBD2 (6 bases). The V end was cut by 0 bases, the J end by 2 bases, with 10 bases between. Germline CDR1 SGHRS, CDR2 YFSETQ. The CDR3 runs to 15 residues. DNA of the CDR3: TGCGCCAGCAGCTTGGGTGCGGGACTCACAGATACGCAGTATTTT. Translation: CASSLGAGLTDTQYF.

The chain couples TRBV7-6 to TRBJ2-7, with 9 bases identical to TRBD1. CDR1 and CDR2 (germline): SGHVS, FNYEAQ. The CDR3 covers 13 residues. The junction had 11 bases not matched to a gene; V was cut back by 5 bases and J by 12 bases. The CDR3: CASSPTGGDGLYF. DNA for the CDR3: TGTGCCAGCAGCCCTACAGGGGGCGACGGTCTGTACTTC.

The J gene is TRBJ2-5, the V gene TRBV30, with 7 bases matching TRBD1. Trimming took 2 bases from V and 1 from J; bases not matched to a gene: 10. The CDR3 runs to 16 residues. Germline CDR1 GTSNPN, CDR2 SVGIG (reference sequence). CDR3 amino acids: CAWSQGVVNGQETQYF. The DNA of the CDR3 is TGTGCCTGGAGTCAGGGGGTAGTAAATGGCCAAGAGACCCAGTACTTC.

The rearrangement joins TRBV27 to TRBJ2-7; 14 bases are a match to TRBD2. V was clipped by 6 bases and J by 7 bases; unmatched bases: 8. Germline lookup yields CDR1 MNHEY and CDR2 SMNVEV (reference sequence). The CDR3 has 15 residues. CDR3 in amino acids: CASSPGLAGVKEQYF. The CDR3 nucleotides are TGTGCCAGCAGCCCGGGACTAGCGGGAGTGAAAGAGCAGTACTTC.

In its sample, this clone was seen a few times. The gene calls are TRBV19 and TRBJ2-7; D ambiguous. This CDR3 has 13 amino acids. Trimming took 3 bases from V and 6 from J, leaving 12 bases between them. Germline values: CDR1 LNHDA, CDR2 SQIVND (reference sequence). As DNA, the CDR3 is TGTGCCAGTAGTATCGGGTTCCGCGCCGAGCAGTACTTC. Protein: CASSIGFRAEQYF.

The chain is built from TRBV4-1 and TRBJ2-7; D gene uncertain. This CDR3 has 16 amino acids. The germline gives CDR1 MGHRA, CDR2 YSYEKL. Trimming stripped 4 bases from V and 6 bases from J, with 22 bases between. The CDR3 here is CASSPITSRSSGEQYF. The CDR3 nucleotides are TGCGCCAGCAGCCCGATAACCAGCCGCTCCTCGGGCGAGCAGTACTTC.

V gene TRBV4-1 combines with J gene TRBJ2-7; D is unclear. Germline values: CDR1 MGHRA, CDR2 YSYEKL. Trimming took 0 bases from V and 2 from J, leaving 11 bases between them. The CDR3 totals 15 residues. Written as DNA, the CDR3 is TGCGCCAGCAGCCAAGATACCAGCGAGCCCTACGAGCAGTACTTC. Amino acid sequence: CASSQDTSEPYEQYF.

This clone was counted a few times. V usage is TRBV11-3 and J usage is TRBJ2-1, with TRBD2 matching over 8 bases. Germline CDR1 reads SGHNT; CDR2 reads YENEEA. The trim removed 5 bases at V and 10 bases at J, leaving 10 bases unmatched. This CDR3 is built from 14 residues. CDR3 sequence (DNA): TGTGCCAGCAGCCCCGGGGGGGGGAGCGAGGAGCAGTTCTTC. It codes for CASSPGGGSEEQFF.

This clone was seen more than once but under ten times. The chain recombines TRBV24-1 with TRBJ1-5; D is unresolved. Per germline, CDR1 KGHDR and CDR2 SFDVKD. This CDR3 contains 15 residues. Trimming removed 10 bases at V and 3 bases at J, with 18 bases between. CDR3 sequence reads: CATGPGIMNNQPQHF. The CDR3 DNA sequence: TGTGCCACTGGACCGGGGATTATGAACAATCAGCCCCAGCATTTT.

The CDR3 here is CASSPRDKNTEAFF. Here the CDR3 DNA reads TGTGCCAGCTCACCCAGGGACAAGAACACTGAAGCTTTCTTT. The rearrangement links TRBV18 to TRBJ1-1; possibly TRBD1 for D (6 bases). From germline, CDR1 is KGHSH and CDR2 LQKENI. This CDR3 region has 14 residues. V gave up 3 bases and J gave up 1 base, with 9 bases separating them.

This chain connects TRBV11-2 to TRBJ1-1; 8 nucleotides match TRBD1. J lost 4 bases, V lost 5 bases, and 9 bases had no gene match. This CDR3 region has 15 residues. Germline V lookup: CDR1 SGHAT, CDR2 FQNNGV. The CDR3 region is CASSLGQVALTEAFF. CDR3 nucleotides: TGTGCCAGCAGCCTGGGACAGGTAGCACTCACTGAAGCTTTCTTT.

The chain couples TRBV28 to TRBJ2-7; D unresolved. The germline V gene has CDR1 MDHEN and CDR2 SYDVKM. This CDR3 spans 13 amino acids. V lost 8 bases and J lost 0, with 11 bases in between. The DNA for the CDR3 is TGTGCCAGCCAAAGGAGCAGCTCCTACGAGCAGTACTTC. Amino acids: CASQRSSSYEQYF.

The chain is built from TRBV5-4 and TRBJ1-4, with 12 nucleotides matching TRBD1. V gave up 4 bases and J gave up 4 bases; unmatched junction bases: 11. This CDR3 is 18 amino acids long. In germline, CDR1 is SGHNT, CDR2 YYREEE (reference sequence). CDR3 sequence reads: CASSKGGQGARGNEKLFF. CDR3 bases: TGTGCCAGCAGCAAAGGGGGACAGGGGGCCCGGGGTAATGAAAAACTGTTTTTT.

The genes are TRBV19 and TRBJ2-3, with D possibly TRBD1 on 6 matching bases. The ends were cut back, 5 bases at V and 1 base at J, with 22 bases in the middle. This CDR3 comprises 18 residues. CDR1 and CDR2 from the germline V gene are LNHDA and SQIVND (reference sequence). CDR3 protein: CASSPRGIQGVGTDTQYF. In nucleotides, the CDR3 is TGTGCCAGTAGTCCCCGAGGGATACAGGGCGTGGGCACAGATACGCAGTATTTT. Looking up the rest from reference TRBV19 and TRBJ2-3 gives the full variable domain: DGGITQSPKYLFRKEGQNVTLSCEQNLNHDAMYWYRQDPGQGLRLIYYSQIVNDFQKGDIAEGYSVSREKKESFPLTVTSAQKNPTAFYLCASSPRGIQGVGTDTQYFGPGTRLTVL.

This clone turned up a few times. In DNA, the CDR3 is TGTGCCAGCAGTTTAAGGCTTCGGCGGGAGGGTGGAACAGATACGCAGTATTTT. It is translated as CASSLRLRREGGTDTQYF. V gene TRBV27 combines with J gene TRBJ2-3, with 9 nucleotides matching TRBD2. The CDR3 sequence is 18 residues long. Trimming cost V 2 bases and J 3 bases; bases outside gene matches: 12. The V gene's germline CDR1 is MNHEY and CDR2 SMNVEV (reference sequence).

The chain links TRBV5-1 to TRBJ2-5, with 7 bases matching TRBD1. The germline CDR1 and CDR2 sequences are SGHRS and YFSETQ. The CDR3 is 14 amino acids. With V trimmed by 4 bases and J by 3 bases, 6 bases remained unmatched. CDR3 sequence reads: CASSLRTGEETQYF. In DNA form, the CDR3 reads TGCGCCAGCAGCCTCCGGACAGGCGAAGAGACCCAGTACTTC.

The rearrangement links TRBV5-8 to TRBJ2-5, with a tentative D call TRBD1 (5 bases). V was shortened by 2 bases and J by 3 bases, with 8 bases between the two germline ends. CDR3 length equals 13 residues. Germline V gene sequence: CDR1 SGHTS, CDR2 YDEGEE. In DNA, the CDR3 is TGTGCCAGCAGCTTTGGCAGGGAAGAGACCCAGTACTTC. This gives the protein CASSFGREETQYF.

The V and J genes are TRBV4-3 and TRBJ1-4; D is ambiguous. The CDR3 consists of 14 residues. Deletions cut 5 bases from V and 8 bases from J, with 15 bases between. Germline CDR1 reads LGHNA; CDR2 reads YSLEER. CDR3 protein: CASSAGWGREKLFF. DNA for the CDR3: TGCGCCAGCAGCGCGGGATGGGGTAGGGAAAAACTGTTTTTT.

In its sample, this clone was seen a few times. The rearrangement joins TRBV7-9 to TRBJ2-4, with a weak D call TRBD2 (6 bases). This CDR3 has 16 amino acids. CDR1 is SEHNR, CDR2 FQNEAQ, per germline (reference sequence). The ends were cut back, 1 base at V and 5 bases at J, with 15 bases in the middle. The CDR3 region is CASSLVLGLGENIQYF. CDR3 nucleotide sequence: TGTGCCAGCAGCTTAGTCCTGGGACTCGGGGAAAACATTCAGTACTTC.

This clone was observed a single time. The chain employs TRBV28 and TRBJ2-1; 11 nucleotides match TRBD2. Germline V gene data show CDR1 as MDHEN and CDR2 as SYDVKM. The CDR3 is 16 residues long. With 3 bases clipped from V and 5 bases from J, the junction kept 6 bases outside the gene matches. This CDR3 reads CASSFFSGRVHNEQFF. The CDR3 nucleotides are TGTGCCAGCAGTTTTTTTAGCGGGAGGGTACACAATGAGCAGTTCTTC.

V usage is TRBV7-8 and J usage is TRBJ2-2, with TRBD1 as a possible D gene (6 bases). The V and J ends lost 5 bases and 3 bases respectively, with 19 bases between them. Germline CDR1 SGHVS, CDR2 FQNEAQ. The CDR3 length is 17 residues. The CDR3: CASSPSQGLNYTGELFF. The DNA for the CDR3 is TGTGCCAGCAGCCCTTCCCAGGGGTTGAACTACACCGGGGAGCTGTTTTTT.

This chain connects TRBV5-8 to TRBJ2-3; D is ambiguous. This CDR3 region has 16 residues. V dropped 0 bases and J dropped 0 bases, with 11 bases sitting between them. The germline V gene has CDR1 SGHTS and CDR2 YDEGEE. The CDR3 here is CASSLVAPTSTDTQYF. CDR3 in DNA: TGTGCCAGCAGCTTGGTGGCTCCGACTAGCACAGATACGCAGTATTTT.

This sequence joins TRBV11-2 and TRBJ2-7; tentative D call: TRBD2 (6 bases). Between the trimmed V and J ends, which lost 2 bases and 0 bases, there was a span of 11 bases. The CDR3 totals 15 residues. Germline assignment: CDR1 SGHAT and CDR2 FQNNGV. The CDR3 bases are TGTGCCAGCAGCTTATACTCCGGGAGCTCCTACGAGCAGTACTTC. Residues: CASSLYSGSSYEQYF. The full variable domain, in which reference TRBV11-2 and TRBJ2-7 provide the parts outside the CDR3, is EAGVAQSPRYKIIEKRQSVAFWCNPISGHATLYWYQQILGQGPKLLIQFQNNGVVDDSQLPKDRFSAERLKGVDSTLKIQPAKLEDSAVYLCASSLYSGSSYEQYFGPGTRLTVT.